This TCR beta chain was found in a study of cytomegalovirus exposure and HLA in healthy donors. Study results and limitations: It was approximately 170 TCR beta chains that were listed as cytomegalovirus-associated. Analyzed later, most CMV-associated TCR beta chains appeared HLA-restricted. Compared with the roughly 670-donor mean, an Asian-associated ancestry cluster reportedly had fewer N-insertions, according to a later analysis.

Use of 60 Vbeta and 13 Jbeta primers characterized the PCR. Here immunoSEQ multiplex PCR was the method, and the copy in TCRdb shows in-frame clones only, minus some. Here the sample spans under 45,000 clones, around two thirds being singletons. The germline CDR1 and CDR2 sequences are WSHSY and SAAADI. Trimming shortened V by 6 bases and J by 0 bases, and 9 bases separated the two germline ends. CDR3 length: 14 residues. Concerning this clone: Its specificity is unknown.

This rearrangement joins TRBV10-2 to TRBJ1-5, with D uncertain. The sequence came from a human donor in good health. Input material: PBMCs. CDR3 DNA: TGCGCCAGCAGGGGAGGGTATAGCAATCAGCCCCAGCATTTT. Translating it yields CASRGGYSNQPQHF.